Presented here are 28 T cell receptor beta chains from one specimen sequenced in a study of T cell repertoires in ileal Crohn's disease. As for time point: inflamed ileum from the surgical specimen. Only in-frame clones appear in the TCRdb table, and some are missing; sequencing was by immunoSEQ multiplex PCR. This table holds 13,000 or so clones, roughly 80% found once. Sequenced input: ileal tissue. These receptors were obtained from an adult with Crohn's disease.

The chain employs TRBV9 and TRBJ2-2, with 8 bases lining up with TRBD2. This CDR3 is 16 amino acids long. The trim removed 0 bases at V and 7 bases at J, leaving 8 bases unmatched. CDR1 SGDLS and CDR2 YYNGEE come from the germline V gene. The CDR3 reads CASSVGGSGAVGELFF. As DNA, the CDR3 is TGTGCCAGCAGCGTAGGGGGTAGCGGGGCGGTCGGGGAGCTGTTTTTT.

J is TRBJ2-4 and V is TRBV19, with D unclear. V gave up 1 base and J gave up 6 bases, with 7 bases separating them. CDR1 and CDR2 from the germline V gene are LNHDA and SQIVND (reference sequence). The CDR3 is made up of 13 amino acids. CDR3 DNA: TGTGCCAGTAGTATAGGCCCGGGAAACATTCAGTACTTC. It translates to CASSIGPGNIQYF.

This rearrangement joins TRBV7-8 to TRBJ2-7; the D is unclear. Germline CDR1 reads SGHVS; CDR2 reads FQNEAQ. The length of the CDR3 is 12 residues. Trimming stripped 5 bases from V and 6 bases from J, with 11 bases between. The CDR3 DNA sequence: TGTGCCAGCAGCCAAGAATTCTCCGAGCAGTACTTC. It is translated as CASSQEFSEQYF.

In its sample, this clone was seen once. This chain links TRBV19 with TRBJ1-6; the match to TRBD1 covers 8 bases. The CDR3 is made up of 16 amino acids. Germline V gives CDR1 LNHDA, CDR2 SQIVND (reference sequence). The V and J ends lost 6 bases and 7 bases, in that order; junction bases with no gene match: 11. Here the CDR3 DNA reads TGTGCCAGTAGGCCGAACCGGGACAGGCGCAATTCACCCCTCCACTTT. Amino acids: CASRPNRDRRNSPLHF.

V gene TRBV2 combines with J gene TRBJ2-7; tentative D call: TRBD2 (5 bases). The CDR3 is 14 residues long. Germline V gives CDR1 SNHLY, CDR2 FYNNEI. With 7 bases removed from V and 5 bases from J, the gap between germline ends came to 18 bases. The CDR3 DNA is TGTGCCAGCACCCCAGCGGCGGGCCGGAACGAGCAGTACTTC. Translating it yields CASTPAAGRNEQYF.

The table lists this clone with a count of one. CDR3 protein: CASSRGQGMNTEAFF. CDR3 DNA: TGTGCCAGCAGCCGCGGACAGGGGATGAACACTGAAGCTTTCTTT. This chain connects TRBV5-4 to TRBJ1-1; TRBD1 matches at 9 bases. With 4 bases clipped from V and 0 bases from J, the junction kept 4 bases outside the gene matches. The V gene's germline CDR1 is SGHNT and CDR2 YYREEE (reference sequence). CDR3 length: 15 residues.

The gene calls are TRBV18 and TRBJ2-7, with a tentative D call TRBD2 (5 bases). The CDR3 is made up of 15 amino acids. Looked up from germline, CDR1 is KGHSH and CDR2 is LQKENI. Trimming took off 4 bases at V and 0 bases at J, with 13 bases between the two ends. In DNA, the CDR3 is TGTGCCAGCTCACTTCAAGACTACGTCTCCTACGAGCAGTACTTC. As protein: CASSLQDYVSYEQYF.

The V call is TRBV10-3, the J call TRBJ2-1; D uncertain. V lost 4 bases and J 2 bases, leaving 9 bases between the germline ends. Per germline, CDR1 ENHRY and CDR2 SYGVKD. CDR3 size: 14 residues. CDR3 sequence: CAISAGSPYNEQFF. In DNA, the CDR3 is TGTGCCATCAGTGCCGGAAGCCCCTACAATGAGCAGTTCTTC.

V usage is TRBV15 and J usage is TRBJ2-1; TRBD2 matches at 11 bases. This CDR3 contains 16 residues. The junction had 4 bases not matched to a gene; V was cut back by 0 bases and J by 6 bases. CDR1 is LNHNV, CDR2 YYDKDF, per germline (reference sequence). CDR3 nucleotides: TGTGCCACCAGCAGAGATCTAGCGGGGGGAGGCAATGAGCAGTTCTTC. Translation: CATSRDLAGGGNEQFF.

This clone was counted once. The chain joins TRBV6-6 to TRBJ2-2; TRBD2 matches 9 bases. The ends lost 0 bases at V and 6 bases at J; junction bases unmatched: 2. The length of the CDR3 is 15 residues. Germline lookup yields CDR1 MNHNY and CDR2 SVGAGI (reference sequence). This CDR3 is CASSYSRGGSGELFF. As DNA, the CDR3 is TGTGCCAGCAGTTACTCGCGGGGGGGCTCCGGGGAGCTGTTTTTT.

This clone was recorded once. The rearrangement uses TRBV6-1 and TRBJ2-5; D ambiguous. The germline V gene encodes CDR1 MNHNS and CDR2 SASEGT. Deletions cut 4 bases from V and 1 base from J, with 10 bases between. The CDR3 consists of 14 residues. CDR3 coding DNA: TGTGCCAGCAGTGGCACATTCAGCCAAGAGACCCAGTACTTC. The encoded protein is CASSGTFSQETQYF.

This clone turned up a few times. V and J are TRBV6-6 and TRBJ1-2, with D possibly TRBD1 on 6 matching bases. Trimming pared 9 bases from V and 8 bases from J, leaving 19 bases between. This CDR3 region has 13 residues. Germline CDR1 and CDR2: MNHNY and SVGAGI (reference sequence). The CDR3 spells CASQQRGGEGYTF. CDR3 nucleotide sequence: TGTGCCAGTCAACAAAGGGGGGGTGAGGGCTACACCTTC.

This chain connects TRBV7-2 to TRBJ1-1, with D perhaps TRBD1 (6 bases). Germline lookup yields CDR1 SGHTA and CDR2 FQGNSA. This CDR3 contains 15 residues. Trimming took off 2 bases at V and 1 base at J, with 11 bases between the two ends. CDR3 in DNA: TGTGCCAGCAGCTTACTGGGGGGGCAGAACACTGAAGCTTTCTTT. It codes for CASSLLGGQNTEAFF.

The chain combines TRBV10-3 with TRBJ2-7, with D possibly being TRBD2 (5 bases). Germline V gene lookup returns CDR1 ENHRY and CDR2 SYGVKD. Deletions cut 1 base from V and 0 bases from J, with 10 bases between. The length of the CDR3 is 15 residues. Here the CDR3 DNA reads TGTGCCATCAGTGAGTTCGACTACAGCTCCTACGAGCAGTACTTC. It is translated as CAISEFDYSSYEQYF.

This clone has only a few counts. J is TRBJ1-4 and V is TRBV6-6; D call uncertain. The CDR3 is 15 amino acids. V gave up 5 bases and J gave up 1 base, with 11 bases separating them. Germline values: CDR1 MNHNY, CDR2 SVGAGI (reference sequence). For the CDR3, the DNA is TGTGCCAGCAGTCTCAGTCGGTTAACTAATGAAAAACTGTTTTTT. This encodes CASSLSRLTNEKLFF.

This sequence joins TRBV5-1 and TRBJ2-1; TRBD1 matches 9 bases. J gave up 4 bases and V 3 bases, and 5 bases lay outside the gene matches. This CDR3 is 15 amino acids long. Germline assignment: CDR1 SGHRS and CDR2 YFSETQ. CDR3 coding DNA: TGCGCCAGCAGCTCCGGGACAGGGACATACAATGAGCAGTTCTTC. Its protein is CASSSGTGTYNEQFF.

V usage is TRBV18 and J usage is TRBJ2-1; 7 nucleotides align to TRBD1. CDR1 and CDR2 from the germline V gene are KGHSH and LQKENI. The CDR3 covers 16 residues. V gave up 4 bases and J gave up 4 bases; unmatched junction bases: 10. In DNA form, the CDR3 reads TGTGCCAGCTCACGAAACTCGACAGGGTGGTACAATGAGCAGTTCTTC. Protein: CASSRNSTGWYNEQFF.

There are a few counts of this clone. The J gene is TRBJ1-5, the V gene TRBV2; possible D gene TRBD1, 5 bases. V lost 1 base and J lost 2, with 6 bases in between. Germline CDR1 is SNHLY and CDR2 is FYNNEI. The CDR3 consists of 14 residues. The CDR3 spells CASSEVGGNQPQHF. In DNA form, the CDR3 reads TGTGCCAGCAGTGAAGTAGGGGGCAATCAGCCCCAGCATTTT.

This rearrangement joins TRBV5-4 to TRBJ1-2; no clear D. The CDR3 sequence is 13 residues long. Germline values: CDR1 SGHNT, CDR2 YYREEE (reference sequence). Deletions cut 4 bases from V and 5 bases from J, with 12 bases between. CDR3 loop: CASSRVTGYGYTF. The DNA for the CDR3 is TGTGCCAGCAGCAGGGTGACGGGGTATGGCTACACCTTC. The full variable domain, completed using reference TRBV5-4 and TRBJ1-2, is ETGVTQSPTHLIKTRGQQVTLRCSSQSGHNTVSWYQQALGQGPQFIFQYYREEENGRGNFPPRFSGLQFPNYSSELNVNALELDDSALYLCASSRVTGYGYTFGSGTRLTVV.

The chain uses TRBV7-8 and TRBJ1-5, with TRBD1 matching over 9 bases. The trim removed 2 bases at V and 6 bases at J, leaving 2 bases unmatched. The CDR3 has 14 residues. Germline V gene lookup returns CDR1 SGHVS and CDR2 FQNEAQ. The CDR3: CASSLTGGGQPQHF. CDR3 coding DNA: TGTGCCAGCAGCTTAACAGGGGGCGGTCAGCCCCAGCATTTT.

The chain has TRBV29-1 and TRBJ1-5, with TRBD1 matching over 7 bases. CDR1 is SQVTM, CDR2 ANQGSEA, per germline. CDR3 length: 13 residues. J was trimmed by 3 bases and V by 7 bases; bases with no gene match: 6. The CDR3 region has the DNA TGCAGCGCACAGGACAGGTACAATCAGCCCCAGCATTTT. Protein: CSAQDRYNQPQHF. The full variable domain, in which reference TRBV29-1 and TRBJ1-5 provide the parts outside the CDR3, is SAVISQKPSRDICQRGTSLTIQCQVDSQVTMMFWYRQQPGQSLTLIATANQGSEATYESGFVIDKFPISRPNLTFSTLTVSNMSPEDSSIYLCSAQDRYNQPQHFGDGTRLSIL.

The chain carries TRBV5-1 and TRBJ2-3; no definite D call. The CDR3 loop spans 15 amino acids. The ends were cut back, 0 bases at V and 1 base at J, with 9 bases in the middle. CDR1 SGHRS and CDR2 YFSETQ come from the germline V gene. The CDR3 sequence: CASSLDQRGTDTQYF. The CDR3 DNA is TGCGCCAGCAGCTTGGACCAAAGGGGCACAGATACGCAGTATTTT.

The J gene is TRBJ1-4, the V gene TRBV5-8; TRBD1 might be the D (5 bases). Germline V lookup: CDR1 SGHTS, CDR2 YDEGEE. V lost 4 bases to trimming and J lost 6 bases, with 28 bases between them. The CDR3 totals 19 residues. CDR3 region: CASSPQGFRDFFGDEKLFF. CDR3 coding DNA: TGTGCCAGCAGCCCGCAAGGGTTCAGGGATTTCTTTGGGGATGAAAAACTGTTTTTT.

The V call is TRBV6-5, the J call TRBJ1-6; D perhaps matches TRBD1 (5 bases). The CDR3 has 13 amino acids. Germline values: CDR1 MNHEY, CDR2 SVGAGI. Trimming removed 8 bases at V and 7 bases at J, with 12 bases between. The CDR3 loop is CASRGTSNSPLHF. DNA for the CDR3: TGTGCCAGCCGAGGGACCTCGAATTCACCCCTCCACTTT.

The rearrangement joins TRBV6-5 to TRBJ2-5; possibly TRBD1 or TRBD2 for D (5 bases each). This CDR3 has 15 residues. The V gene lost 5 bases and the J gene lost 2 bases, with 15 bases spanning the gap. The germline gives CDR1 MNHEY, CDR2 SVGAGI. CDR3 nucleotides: TGTGCCAGCAGTCCAGAGGGGTTGATACAAGAGACCCAGTACTTC. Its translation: CASSPEGLIQETQYF.

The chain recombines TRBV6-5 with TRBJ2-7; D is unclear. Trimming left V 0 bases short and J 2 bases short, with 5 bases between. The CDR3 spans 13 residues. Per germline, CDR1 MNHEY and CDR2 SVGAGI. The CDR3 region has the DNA TGTGCCAGCAGTTACTCGGTCGCCTACGAGCAGTACTTC. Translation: CASSYSVAYEQYF.

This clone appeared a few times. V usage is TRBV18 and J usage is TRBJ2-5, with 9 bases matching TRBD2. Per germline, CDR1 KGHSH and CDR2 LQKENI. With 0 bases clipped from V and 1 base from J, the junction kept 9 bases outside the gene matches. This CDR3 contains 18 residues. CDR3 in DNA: TGTGCCAGCTCACCACCTACGGGGAGCGGGGGGCTCCAAGAGACCCAGTACTTC. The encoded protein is CASSPPTGSGGLQETQYF.

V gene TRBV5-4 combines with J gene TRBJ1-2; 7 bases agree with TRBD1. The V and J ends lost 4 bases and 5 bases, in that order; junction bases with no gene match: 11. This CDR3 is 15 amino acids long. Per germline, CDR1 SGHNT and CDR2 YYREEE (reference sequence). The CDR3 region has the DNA TGTGCCAGCAGCCCACCAGGGGGGGGTTCGTATGGCTACACCTTC. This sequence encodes CASSPPGGGSYGYTF.